This TCR beta chain was recorded in a study of T cell changes during pregnancy in multiple sclerosis. This CDR3 spans 16 amino acids. V lost 0 bases to trimming and J lost 5 bases; unmatched junction nucleotides: 7. Germline values: CDR1 SGHRS, CDR2 YFSETQ. TCRdb's table, derived via immunoSEQ multiplex PCR, lists solely in-frame clones and lacks some. The sample carries fewer than 140,000 clones, 85% to 95% recorded once. The sample was peripheral blood, taken after pregnancy. This receptor was identified in a female donor with multiple sclerosis, enrolled in a pregnancy study. The rearrangement uses TRBV5-1 and TRBJ2-1; 8 nucleotides match TRBD2. CDR3 protein: CASSLVLAGGNNEQFF. The CDR3, as DNA: TGCGCCAGCAGCTTGGTCTTGGCGGGGGGAAACAATGAGCAGTTCTTC.